These 9 T cell receptor beta chains were all obtained from the same sample, sequenced in a study of blood T cell repertoires in COVID-19. TCRdb's copy holds only in-frame clones and misses some; the assay was immunoSEQ multiplex PCR. The data show under 300,000 clones, roughly 88% seen once. Source material: peripheral blood. The receptors were gathered from a man in his forties or fifties who had recovered from COVID-19.

V is TRBV5-5 and J is TRBJ2-7; 12 nucleotides agree with TRBD1. CDR3 length: 15 amino acids. The V and J ends lost 0 bases and 5 bases, in that order; junction bases with no gene match: 3. The germline V gene has CDR1 SGHKS and CDR2 YYEKEE (reference sequence). CDR3 loop: CASSLVGQGADEQYF. The CDR3 nucleotides read TGTGCCAGCAGCTTGGTGGGACAGGGGGCCGACGAGCAGTACTTC.

The rearrangement links TRBV6-1 to TRBJ1-5; D is uncertain. Germline CDR1 reads MNHNS; CDR2 reads SASEGT. The CDR3 consists of 13 residues. V lost 8 bases and J lost 1, with 9 bases in between. In DNA form, the CDR3 reads TGTGCCAGCCGGGGTTCCAGCAATCAGCCCCAGCATTTT. Protein: CASRGSSNQPQHF.

The V gene is TRBV11-3, the J gene TRBJ2-5; D perhaps matches TRBD2 (5 bases). This CDR3 is built from 15 residues. The V and J ends lost 2 bases and 1 base respectively, with 11 bases between them. Germline V gives CDR1 SGHNT, CDR2 YENEEA. Here the CDR3 DNA reads TGTGCCAGCAGCTTATTCGGGGATTCCCAAGAGACCCAGTACTTC. It codes for CASSLFGDSQETQYF.

CDR3 coding DNA: TGTGCCAGCAGCCCCACCCGCGGCACCGGGGAGCTGTTTTTT. Translation gives CASSPTRGTGELFF. The gene calls are TRBV13 and TRBJ2-2; the D is unclear. The CDR3 has 14 amino acids. V shed 5 bases and J shed 4 bases, with 11 bases lying between them. CDR1 PRHDT and CDR2 FYEKMQ come from the germline V gene (reference sequence).

In regard to this clone: Its ends do not fully match the called genes, so a read error is possible. The chain is built from TRBV19 and TRBJ1-2; 7 bases fit TRBD1. Germline loops: CDR1 LNHDA, CDR2 SQIVND (reference sequence). This CDR3 comprises 16 residues. CDR3 amino acids: CASGIQGPSFLYGYTF. Here the CDR3 DNA reads TGTGCCAGTGGTATACAGGGGCCCTCCTTTCTCTATGGCTACACCTTC. Combining the CDR3 with reference TRBV19 and TRBJ1-2 gives the whole variable domain DGGITQSPKYLFRKEGQNVTLSCEQNLNHDAMYWYRQDPGQGLRLIYYSQIVNDFQKGDIAEGYSVSREKKESFPLTVTSAQKNPTAFYLCASGIQGPSFLYGYTFGSGTRLTVV.

The rearrangement joins TRBV13 to TRBJ2-7; no clear D gene. V lost 0 bases and J lost 2, with 5 bases in between. Germline CDR1 and CDR2: PRHDT and FYEKMQ (reference sequence). The CDR3 sequence is 13 residues long. This CDR3 reads CASSLGSAYEQYF. As DNA, the CDR3 is TGTGCCAGCAGCTTAGGCTCAGCCTACGAGCAGTACTTC. The complete variable domain, with remaining parts taken from reference TRBV13 and TRBJ2-7, reads AAGVIQSPRHLIKEKRETATLKCYPIPRHDTVYWYQQGPGQDPQFLISFYEKMQSDKGSIPDRFSAQQFSDYHSELNMSSLELGDSALYFCASSLGSAYEQYFGPGTRLTVT.

The genes are TRBV9 and TRBJ2-1; TRBD2 agrees at 8 bases. V lost 1 base and J lost 0; bases outside the gene matches: 6. The CDR3 consists of 17 residues. Germline lookup yields CDR1 SGDLS and CDR2 YYNGEE. The CDR3 DNA sequence: TGTGCCAGCAGCGTACCCCCCGGGACTAGCTCCTACAATGAGCAGTTCTTC. Translating it yields CASSVPPGTSSYNEQFF.

The chain has TRBV19 and TRBJ2-5; D is ambiguous. The CDR3 consists of 11 residues. Per germline, CDR1 LNHDA and CDR2 SQIVND (reference sequence). V gave up 3 bases and J gave up 5 bases, with 4 bases separating them. Here the CDR3 reads CASSMRETQYF. DNA for the CDR3: TGTGCCAGTAGTATGCGGGAGACCCAGTACTTC.

The genes are TRBV12-3 or TRBV12-4 and TRBJ2-7; D is undetermined. This CDR3 contains 13 residues. The V gene lost 2 bases and the J gene lost 4 bases, with 9 bases spanning the gap. Written as DNA, the CDR3 is TGTGCCAGCAGTTTATGGCAGACATACGAGCAGTACTTC. It is translated as CASSLWQTYEQYF.